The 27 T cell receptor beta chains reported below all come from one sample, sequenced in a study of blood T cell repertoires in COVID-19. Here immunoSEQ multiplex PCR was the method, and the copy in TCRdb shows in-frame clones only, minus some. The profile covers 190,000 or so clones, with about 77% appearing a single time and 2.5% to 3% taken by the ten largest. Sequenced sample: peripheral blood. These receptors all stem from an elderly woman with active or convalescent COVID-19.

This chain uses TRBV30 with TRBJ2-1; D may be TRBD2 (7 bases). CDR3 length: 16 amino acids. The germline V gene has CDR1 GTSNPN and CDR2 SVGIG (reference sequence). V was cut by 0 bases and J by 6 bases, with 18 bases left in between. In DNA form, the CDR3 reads TGTGCCTGGAGTGTAGAGTTGTGGGGGGGCCGCAATGAGCAGTTCTTC. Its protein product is CAWSVELWGGRNEQFF. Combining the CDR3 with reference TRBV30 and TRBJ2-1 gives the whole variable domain SQTIHQWPATLVQPVGSPLSLECTVEGTSNPNLYWYRQAAGRGLQLLFYSVGIGQISSEVPQNLSASRPQDRQFILSSKKLLLSDSGFYLCAWSVELWGGRNEQFFGPGTRLTVL.

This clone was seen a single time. The CDR3 loop reads CASSQEGQRNIPQYF. The CDR3 bases are TGTGCCAGCAGCCAAGAAGGCCAGCGCAATATACCCCAGTACTTC. The chain combines TRBV4-2 with TRBJ2-5; unclear D gene. Germline V gene data show CDR1 as LGHNA and CDR2 as YNFKEQ. V was pared by 0 bases and J by 9 bases, with 17 bases between. The CDR3 sequence is 15 residues long.

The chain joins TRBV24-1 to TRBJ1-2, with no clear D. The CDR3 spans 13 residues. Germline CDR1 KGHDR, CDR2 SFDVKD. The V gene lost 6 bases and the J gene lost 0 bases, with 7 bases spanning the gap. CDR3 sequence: CATSLGANYGYTF. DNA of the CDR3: TGTGCCACCAGTTTAGGAGCTAACTATGGCTACACCTTC.

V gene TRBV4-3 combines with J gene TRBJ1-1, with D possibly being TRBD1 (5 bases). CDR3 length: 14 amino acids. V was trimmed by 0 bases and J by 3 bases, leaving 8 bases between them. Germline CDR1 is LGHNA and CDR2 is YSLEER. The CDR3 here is CASSQEKGDTEAFF. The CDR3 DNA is TGCGCCAGCAGCCAAGAAAAAGGGGACACTGAAGCTTTCTTT.

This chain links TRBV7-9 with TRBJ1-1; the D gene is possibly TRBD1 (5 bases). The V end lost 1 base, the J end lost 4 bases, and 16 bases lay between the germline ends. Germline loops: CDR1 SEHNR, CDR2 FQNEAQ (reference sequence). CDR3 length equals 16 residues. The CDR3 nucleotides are TGTGCCAGCAGCTTAGTGATTACAGGCACCCCCACTGAAGCTTTCTTT. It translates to CASSLVITGTPTEAFF.

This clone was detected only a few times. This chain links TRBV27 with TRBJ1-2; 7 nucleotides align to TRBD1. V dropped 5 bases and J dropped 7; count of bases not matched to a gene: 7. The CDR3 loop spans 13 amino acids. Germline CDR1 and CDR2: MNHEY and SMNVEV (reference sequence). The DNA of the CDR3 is TGTGCCAGCAGTATCCAGGGGGTTGGTGGCTACACCTTC. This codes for CASSIQGVGGYTF.

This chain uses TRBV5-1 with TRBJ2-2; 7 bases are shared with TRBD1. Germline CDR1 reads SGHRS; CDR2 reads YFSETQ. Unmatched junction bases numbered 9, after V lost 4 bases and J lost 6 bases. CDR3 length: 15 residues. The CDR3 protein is CASSGRDSTPGELFF. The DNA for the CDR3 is TGCGCCAGCAGCGGCCGGGACAGTACCCCCGGGGAGCTGTTTTTT. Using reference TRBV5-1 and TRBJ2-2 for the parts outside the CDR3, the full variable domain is KAGVTQTPRYLIKTRGQQVTLSCSPISGHRSVSWYQQTPGQGLQFLFEYFSETQRNKGNFPGRFSGRQFSNSRSEMNVSTLELGDSALYLCASSGRDSTPGELFFGEGSRLTVL.

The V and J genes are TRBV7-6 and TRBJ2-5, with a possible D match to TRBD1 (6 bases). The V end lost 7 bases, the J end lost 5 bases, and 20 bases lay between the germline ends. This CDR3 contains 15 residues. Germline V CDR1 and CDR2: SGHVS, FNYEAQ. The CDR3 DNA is TGTGCCAGCACCCCAAGGTCAGGGGACGGGGAGACCCAGTACTTC. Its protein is CASTPRSGDGETQYF.

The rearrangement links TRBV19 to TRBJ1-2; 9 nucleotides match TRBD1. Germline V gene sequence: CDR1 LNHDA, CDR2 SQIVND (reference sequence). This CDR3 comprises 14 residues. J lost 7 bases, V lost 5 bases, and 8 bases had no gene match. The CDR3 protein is CASSLDRGGRGYTF. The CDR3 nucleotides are TGTGCCAGTAGTCTGGACAGGGGCGGTCGTGGCTACACCTTC.

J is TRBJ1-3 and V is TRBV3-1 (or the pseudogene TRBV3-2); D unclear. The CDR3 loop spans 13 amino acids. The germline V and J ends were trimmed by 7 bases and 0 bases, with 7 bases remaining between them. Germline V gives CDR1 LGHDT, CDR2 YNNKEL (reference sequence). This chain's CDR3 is CASTGSSGNTIYF. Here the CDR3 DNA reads TGTGCCAGCACTGGGAGCTCTGGAAACACCATATATTTT.

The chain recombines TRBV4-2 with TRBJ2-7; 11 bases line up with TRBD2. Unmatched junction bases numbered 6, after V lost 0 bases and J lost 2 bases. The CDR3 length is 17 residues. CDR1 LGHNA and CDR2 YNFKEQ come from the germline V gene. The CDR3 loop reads CASSQDSPSGGPYEQYF. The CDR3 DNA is TGTGCCAGCAGCCAAGATAGTCCTAGCGGGGGGCCCTACGAGCAGTACTTC.

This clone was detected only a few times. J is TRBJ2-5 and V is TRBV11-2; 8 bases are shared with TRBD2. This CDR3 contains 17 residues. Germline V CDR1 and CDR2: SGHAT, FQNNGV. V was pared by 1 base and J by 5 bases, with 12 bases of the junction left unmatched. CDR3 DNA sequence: TGTGCCAGCAGCTTAGGTTTGGCGGGGGGCTCCCGGGAGACCCAGTACTTC. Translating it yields CASSLGLAGGSRETQYF.

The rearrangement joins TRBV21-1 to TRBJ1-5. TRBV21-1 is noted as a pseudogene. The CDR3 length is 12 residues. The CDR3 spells CASSLIVQPQHF. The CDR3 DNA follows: TGTGCCAGCAGCCTTATCGTTCAGCCCCAGCATTTT.

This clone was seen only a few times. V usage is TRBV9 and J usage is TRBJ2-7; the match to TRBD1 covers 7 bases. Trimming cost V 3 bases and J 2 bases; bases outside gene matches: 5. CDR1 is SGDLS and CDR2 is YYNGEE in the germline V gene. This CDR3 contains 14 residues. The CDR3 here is CASSGTGQAYEQYF. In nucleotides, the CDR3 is TGTGCCAGCAGCGGAACCGGACAGGCCTACGAGCAGTACTTC. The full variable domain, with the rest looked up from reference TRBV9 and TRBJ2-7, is DSGVTQTPKHLITATGQRVTLRCSPRSGDLSVYWYQQSLDQGLQFLIQYYNGEERAKGNILERFSAQQFPDLHSELNLSSLELGDSALYFCASSGTGQAYEQYFGPGTRLTVT.

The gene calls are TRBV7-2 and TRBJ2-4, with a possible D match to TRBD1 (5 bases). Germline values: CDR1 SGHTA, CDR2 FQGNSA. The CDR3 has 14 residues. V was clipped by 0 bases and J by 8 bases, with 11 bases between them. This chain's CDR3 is CASSLAKGPDIQYF. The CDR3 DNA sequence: TGTGCCAGCAGCTTAGCGAAGGGGCCGGACATTCAGTACTTC.

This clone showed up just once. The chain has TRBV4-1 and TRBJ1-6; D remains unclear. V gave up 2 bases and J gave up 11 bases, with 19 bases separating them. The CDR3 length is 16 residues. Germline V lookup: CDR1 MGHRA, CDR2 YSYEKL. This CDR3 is CASSQPGGVGLTPLHF. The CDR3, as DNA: TGCGCCAGCAGCCAACCCGGCGGGGTAGGGCTGACACCCCTCCACTTT.

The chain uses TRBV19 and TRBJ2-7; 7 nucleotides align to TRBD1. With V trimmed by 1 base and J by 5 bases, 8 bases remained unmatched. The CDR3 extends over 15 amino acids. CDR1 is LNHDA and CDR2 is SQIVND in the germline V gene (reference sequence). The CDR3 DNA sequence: TGTGCCAGTAGTATAGCCAAGGGGGCTTTAAACGAGCAGTACTTC. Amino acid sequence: CASSIAKGALNEQYF. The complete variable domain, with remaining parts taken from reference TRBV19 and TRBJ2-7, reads DGGITQSPKYLFRKEGQNVTLSCEQNLNHDAMYWYRQDPGQGLRLIYYSQIVNDFQKGDIAEGYSVSREKKESFPLTVTSAQKNPTAFYLCASSIAKGALNEQYFGPGTRLTVT.

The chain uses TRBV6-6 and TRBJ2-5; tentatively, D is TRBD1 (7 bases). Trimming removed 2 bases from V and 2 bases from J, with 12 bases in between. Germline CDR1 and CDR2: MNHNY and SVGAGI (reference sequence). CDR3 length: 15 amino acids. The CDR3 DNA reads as TGTGCCAGCAGTTACGTCCAGGGGGGACAAGAGACCCAGTACTTC. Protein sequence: CASSYVQGGQETQYF.

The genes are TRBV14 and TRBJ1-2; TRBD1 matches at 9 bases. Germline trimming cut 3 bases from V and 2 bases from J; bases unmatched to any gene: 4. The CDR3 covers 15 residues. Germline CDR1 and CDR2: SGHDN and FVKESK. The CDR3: CASSHRTGENYGYTF. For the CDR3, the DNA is TGTGCCAGCAGCCATCGGACAGGGGAGAACTATGGCTACACCTTC.

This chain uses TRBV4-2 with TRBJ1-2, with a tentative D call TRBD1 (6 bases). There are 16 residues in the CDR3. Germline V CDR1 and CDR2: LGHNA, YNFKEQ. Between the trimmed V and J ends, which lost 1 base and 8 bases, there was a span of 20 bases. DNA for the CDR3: TGTGCCAGCAGCCAAGTAGGACAGCTGGGCCTTGGGGGCTACACCTTC. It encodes CASSQVGQLGLGGYTF.

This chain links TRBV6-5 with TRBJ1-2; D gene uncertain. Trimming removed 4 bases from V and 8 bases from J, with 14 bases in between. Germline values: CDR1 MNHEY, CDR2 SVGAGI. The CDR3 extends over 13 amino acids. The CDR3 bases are TGTGCCAGCAGTTCCCAGGTTGTCGGCGGCTACACCTTC. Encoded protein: CASSSQVVGGYTF.

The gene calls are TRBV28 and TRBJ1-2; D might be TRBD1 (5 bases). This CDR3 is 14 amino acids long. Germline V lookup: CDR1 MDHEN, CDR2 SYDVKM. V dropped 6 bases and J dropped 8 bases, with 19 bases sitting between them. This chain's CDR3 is CASRPNRRSGGYTF. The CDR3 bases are TGTGCCAGCAGACCAAACAGGAGATCGGGCGGCTACACCTTC.

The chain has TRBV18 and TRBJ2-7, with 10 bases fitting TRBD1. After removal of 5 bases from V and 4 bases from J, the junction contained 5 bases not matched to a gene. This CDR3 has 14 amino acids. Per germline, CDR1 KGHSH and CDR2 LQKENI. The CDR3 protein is CASSATGGGYEQYF. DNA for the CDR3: TGTGCCAGCTCAGCGACAGGGGGCGGGTACGAGCAGTACTTC.

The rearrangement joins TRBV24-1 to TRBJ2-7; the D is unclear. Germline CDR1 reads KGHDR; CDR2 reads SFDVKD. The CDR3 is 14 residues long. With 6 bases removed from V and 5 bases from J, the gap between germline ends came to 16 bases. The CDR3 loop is CATSSWAVPHEQYF. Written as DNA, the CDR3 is TGTGCCACCAGTTCATGGGCAGTCCCCCACGAGCAGTACTTC.

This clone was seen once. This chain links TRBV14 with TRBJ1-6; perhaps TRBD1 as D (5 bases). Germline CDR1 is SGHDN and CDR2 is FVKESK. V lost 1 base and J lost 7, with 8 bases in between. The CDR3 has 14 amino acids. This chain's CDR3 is CASSQVHRNSPLHF. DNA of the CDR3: TGTGCCAGCAGCCAAGTGCACAGGAATTCACCCCTCCACTTT. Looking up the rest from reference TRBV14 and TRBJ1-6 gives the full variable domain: EAGVTQFPSHSVIEKGQTVTLRCDPISGHDNLYWYRRVMGKEIKFLLHFVKESKQDESGMPNNRFLAERTGGTYSTLKVQPAELEDSGVYFCASSQVHRNSPLHFGNGTRLTVT.

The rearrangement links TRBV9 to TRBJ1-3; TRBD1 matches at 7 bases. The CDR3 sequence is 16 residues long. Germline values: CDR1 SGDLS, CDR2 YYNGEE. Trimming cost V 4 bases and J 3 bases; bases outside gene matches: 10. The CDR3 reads CASSSEEGAFGNTIYF. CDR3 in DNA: TGTGCCAGCAGCTCAGAGGAGGGGGCCTTTGGAAACACCATATATTTT.

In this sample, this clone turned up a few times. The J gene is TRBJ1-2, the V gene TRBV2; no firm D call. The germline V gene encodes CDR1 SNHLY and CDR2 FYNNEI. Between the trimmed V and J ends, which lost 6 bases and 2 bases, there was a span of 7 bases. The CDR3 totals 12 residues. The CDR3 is CASSGVNYGYTF. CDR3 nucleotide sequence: TGTGCCAGCAGCGGAGTCAACTATGGCTACACCTTC.